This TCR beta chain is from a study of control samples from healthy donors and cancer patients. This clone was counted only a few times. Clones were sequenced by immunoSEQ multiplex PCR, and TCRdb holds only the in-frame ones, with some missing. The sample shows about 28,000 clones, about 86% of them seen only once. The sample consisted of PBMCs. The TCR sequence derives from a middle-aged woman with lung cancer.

CDR3 coding DNA: TGTGCCAGCAGCCCCGTGTTGGGCTTTAATGAAAAACTGTTTTTT. Encoded protein: CASSPVLGFNEKLFF. J is TRBJ1-4 and V is TRBV7-8; D gene unclear. CDR1 and CDR2 (germline): SGHVS, FQNEAQ. The CDR3 sequence is 15 residues long. With 5 bases removed from V and 4 bases from J, the gap between germline ends came to 14 bases.